This TCR beta chain comes out of a study of metastatic and nonmetastatic thyroid tumors. The sample holds many counts of this clone. This CDR3 contains 13 residues. V shed 5 bases and J shed 2 bases, with 10 bases lying between them. TCRdb re-called the PCR reads via MiXCR. In the table there are 85,000 to 100,000 clones, approximately 11% of which are singletons. Before thyroid surgery, none of the patients had received any treatment. The source of this sequence is a female donor with papillary thyroid cancer or a benign thyroid nodule (not recorded which). Some clones in this sample may be carry-over from other donors' samples. The sample taken for sequencing was blood. The J gene is TRBJ2-7, the V gene TRBV12-3 or TRBV12-4; possible D gene TRBD1, 6 bases. The CDR3 loop is CASSPDRTYEQYF. The CDR3 DNA reads as TGTGCCAGCAGTCCGGACAGAACCTACGAGCAGTACTTC.